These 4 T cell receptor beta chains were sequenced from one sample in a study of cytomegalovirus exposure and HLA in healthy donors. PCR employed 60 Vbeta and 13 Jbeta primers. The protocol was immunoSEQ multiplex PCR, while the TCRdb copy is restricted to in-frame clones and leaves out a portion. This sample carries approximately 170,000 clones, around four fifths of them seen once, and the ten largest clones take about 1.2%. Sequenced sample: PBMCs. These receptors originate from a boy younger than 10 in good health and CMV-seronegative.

CDR3 sequence (DNA): TGTGCCAGCAGCTTCGGTCAAAGCGGGTGGGAAAATGAGCAGTTCTTC. This gives the protein CASSFGQSGWENEQFF. The rearrangement uses TRBV11-1 and TRBJ2-1; perhaps TRBD2 as D (6 bases). Per germline, CDR1 SGHAT and CDR2 FQDESV (reference sequence). The length of the CDR3 is 16 residues. Trimming shortened V by 3 bases and J by 7 bases, and 19 bases separated the two germline ends. Using reference TRBV11-1 and TRBJ2-1 for the parts outside the CDR3, the full variable domain is EAEVAQSPRYKITEKSQAVAFWCDPISGHATLYWYRQILGQGPELLVQFQDESVVDDSQLPKDRFSAERLKGVDSTLKIQPAELGDSAMYLCASSFGQSGWENEQFFGPGTRLTVL.

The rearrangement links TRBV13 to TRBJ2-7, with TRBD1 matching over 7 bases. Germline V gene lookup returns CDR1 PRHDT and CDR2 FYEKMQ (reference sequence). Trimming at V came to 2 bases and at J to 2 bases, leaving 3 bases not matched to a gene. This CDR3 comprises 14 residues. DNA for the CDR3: TGTGCCAGCAGCTTAAAAGGGACAGCCTACGAGCAGTACTTC. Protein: CASSLKGTAYEQYF.

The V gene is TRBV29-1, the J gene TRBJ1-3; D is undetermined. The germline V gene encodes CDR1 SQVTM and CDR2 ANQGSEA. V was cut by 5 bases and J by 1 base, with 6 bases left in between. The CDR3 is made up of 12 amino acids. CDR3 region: CSVTGSGNTIYF. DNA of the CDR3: TGCAGCGTTACGGGGTCTGGAAACACCATATATTTT.

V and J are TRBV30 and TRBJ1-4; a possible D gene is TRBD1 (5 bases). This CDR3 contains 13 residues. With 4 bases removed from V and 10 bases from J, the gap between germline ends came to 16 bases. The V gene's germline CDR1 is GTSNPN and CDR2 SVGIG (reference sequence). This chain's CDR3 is CAWTTRDSAKLFF. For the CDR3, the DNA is TGTGCCTGGACAACCAGGGACTCGGCAAAACTGTTTTTT.